Each of the 27 T cell receptor beta chains below was sequenced from the same sample in a study of early T cells in non-severe SARS-CoV-2 infection. Via MiXCR, TCRdb re-called the 5' RACE reads, giving one row per CDR3 protein. The table includes roughly 75,000 distinct CDR3 sequences, 16% detected once. Input material: whole blood. These TCRs come from an adult who was a healthcare worker with PCR-confirmed SARS-CoV-2 infection or an uninfected control (not recorded which).

In its sample, this clonotype was seen a few times. The chain recombines TRBV20-1 with TRBJ1-1; D not certain. The CDR3 covers 13 residues. V lost 0 bases to trimming and J lost 0 bases, with 5 bases between them. CDR1 is DFQATT, CDR2 SNEGSKA, per germline (reference sequence). This chain's CDR3 is CSARDALNTEAFF. The CDR3 nucleotides are TGCAGTGCTAGAGATGCTTTGAACACTGAAGCTTTCTTT.

This chain connects TRBV7-8 to TRBJ2-2; D is unclear. Trimming left V 2 bases short and J 5 bases short, with 15 bases between. This CDR3 is 16 amino acids long. In germline, CDR1 is SGHVS, CDR2 FQNEAQ. CDR3 DNA: TGTGCCAGCAGCTTACAAACGGCTTCAGTTACCGGGGAGCTGTTTTTT. This encodes CASSLQTASVTGELFF.

This clonotype has more than one count but fewer than ten. This sequence joins TRBV4-1 and TRBJ2-1; D gene unclear. V was trimmed by 1 base and J by 5 bases, leaving 3 bases between them. CDR1 and CDR2 (germline): MGHRA, YSYEKL. This CDR3 spans 12 amino acids. DNA of the CDR3: TGCGCCAGCAGCCAAGTCCACAATGAGCAGTTCTTC. Its protein is CASSQVHNEQFF.

This chain uses TRBV30 with TRBJ2-7; D may be TRBD2 (6 bases). With 1 base removed from V and 4 bases from J, the gap between germline ends came to 8 bases. In germline, CDR1 is GTSNPN, CDR2 SVGIG (reference sequence). The CDR3 has 12 amino acids. In DNA, the CDR3 is TGTGCCTGGAGTGCGGGGACTTACGAGCAGTACTTC. Translated, it gives CAWSAGTYEQYF.

This clonotype was seen many times. This chain links TRBV15 with TRBJ1-2; D ambiguous. Germline CDR1 LNHNV, CDR2 YYDKDF (reference sequence). V shed 3 bases and J shed 3 bases, with 11 bases lying between them. This CDR3 contains 14 residues. This chain's CDR3 is CATSSPVQDYGYTF. CDR3 in DNA: TGTGCCACCAGCAGCCCAGTCCAGGACTATGGCTACACCTTC.

This clonotype was observed a few times. The chain couples TRBV12-3 or TRBV12-4 to TRBJ1-1; D gene ambiguous. CDR3 length equals 14 residues. Trimming removed 4 bases from V and 0 bases from J, with 9 bases in between. Written as DNA, the CDR3 is TGTGCCAGCAGTTCCGGTCTTCTGAACACTGAAGCTTTCTTT. Amino acids: CASSSGLLNTEAFF.

The chain has TRBV18 and TRBJ2-2, with D tentatively TRBD2 (5 bases). The germline V gene has CDR1 KGHSH and CDR2 LQKENI. The germline V and J ends were trimmed by 5 bases and 3 bases, with 10 bases remaining between them. The length of the CDR3 is 14 residues. CDR3 amino acids: CASSCLEDTGELFF. The CDR3 nucleotides are TGTGCCAGCTCATGCTTGGAGGACACCGGGGAGCTGTTTTTT. The full variable domain, its missing parts supplied by reference TRBV18 and TRBJ2-2, is NAGVMQNPRHLVRRRGQEARLRCSPMKGHSHVYWYRQLPEEGLKFMVYLQKENIIDESGMPKERFSAEFPKEGPSILRIQQVVRGDSAAYFCASSCLEDTGELFFGEGSRLTVL.

The chain links TRBV5-1 to TRBJ2-2; 8 bases map to TRBD2. In germline, CDR1 is SGHRS, CDR2 YFSETQ. CDR3 length equals 16 residues. V lost 0 bases to trimming and J lost 5 bases; unmatched junction nucleotides: 6. CDR3 loop: CASSLASGQVTGELFF. Here the CDR3 DNA reads TGCGCCAGCAGCTTGGCTAGCGGGCAAGTAACCGGGGAGCTGTTTTTT.

V is TRBV30 and J is TRBJ1-5; TRBD1 agrees at 7 bases. The germline V gene encodes CDR1 GTSNPN and CDR2 SVGIG (reference sequence). The CDR3 spans 13 residues. The trim removed 5 bases at V and 3 bases at J, leaving 4 bases unmatched. CDR3 residues: CAWPGTVNQPQHF. CDR3 bases: TGTGCCTGGCCCGGGACAGTCAATCAGCCCCAGCATTTT.

In its sample, this clonotype is medium-sized. The J gene is TRBJ1-5, the V gene TRBV5-5; D may be TRBD1 (5 bases). CDR1 is SGHKS, CDR2 YYEKEE, per germline (reference sequence). This CDR3 has 15 residues. Trimming removed 2 bases at V and 0 bases at J, with 9 bases between. CDR3 sequence (DNA): TGTGCCAGCAGCTTACAGGCCCATAGCAATCAGCCCCAGCATTTT. Encoded protein: CASSLQAHSNQPQHF.

The rearrangement uses TRBV29-1 and TRBJ2-7; D possibly uses TRBD1 or TRBD2 (6 bases each). The CDR3 runs to 14 residues. V lost 7 bases and J lost 5, with 21 bases in between. The germline CDR1 and CDR2 sequences are SQVTM and ANQGSEA. The CDR3 DNA reads as TGCAGCGCCTCACCACCCGGGGGCGGGAACGAGCAGTACTTC. Amino acids: CSASPPGGGNEQYF.

This clonotype showed up many times. CDR3 region: CASSLASYQETQYF. CDR3 nucleotides: TGTGCCAGCAGCTTAGCGTCGTATCAAGAGACCCAGTACTTC. V usage is TRBV7-6 and J usage is TRBJ2-5; D gene uncertain. Germline V lookup: CDR1 SGHVS, CDR2 FNYEAQ. Trimming stripped 0 bases from V and 2 bases from J, with 7 bases between. CDR3 length: 14 amino acids.

The chain recombines TRBV24-1 with TRBJ2-3, with 10 nucleotides matching TRBD2. The CDR3 length is 15 residues. J lost 4 bases, V lost 4 bases, and 4 bases had no gene match. Germline values: CDR1 KGHDR, CDR2 SFDVKD. CDR3 in amino acids: CATSEPGLASDTQYF. DNA of the CDR3: TGTGCCACCAGTGAACCGGGACTAGCGTCAGATACGCAGTATTTT.

This clonotype has at least ten counts. This chain links TRBV7-8 with TRBJ1-4; no clear D. Trimming stripped 1 base from V and 5 bases from J, with 11 bases between. CDR1 and CDR2 (germline): SGHVS, FQNEAQ. The CDR3 spans 15 residues. The CDR3 loop is CASSLVGQINEKLFF. DNA for the CDR3: TGTGCCAGCAGCTTAGTTGGGCAGATCAATGAAAAACTGTTTTTT.

There are a few counts of this clonotype. The chain carries TRBV29-1 and TRBJ2-5; possible D gene TRBD2, 6 bases. CDR1 is SQVTM and CDR2 is ANQGSEA in the germline V gene. Trimming took off 6 bases at V and 3 bases at J, with 11 bases between the two ends. There are 12 residues in the CDR3. CDR3 coding DNA: TGCAGCGTAGTGGGACTGGAAGAGACCCAGTACTTC. This translates into CSVVGLEETQYF.

V gene TRBV29-1 combines with J gene TRBJ1-1, with TRBD1 identical over 7 bases. V dropped 7 bases and J dropped 1; count of bases not matched to a gene: 3. Looked up from germline, CDR1 is SQVTM and CDR2 is ANQGSEA. This CDR3 region has 12 residues. The DNA of the CDR3 is TGCAGCGGCAGGGGGACGAACACTGAAGCTTTCTTT. This sequence encodes CSGRGTNTEAFF.

This clonotype has just a few counts. The CDR3 reads CASNWGEGTEAFF. The CDR3 coding sequence is TGTGCCAGTAATTGGGGGGAGGGCACTGAAGCTTTCTTT. The chain links TRBV28 to TRBJ1-1; D is possibly TRBD1 (5 bases). The CDR3 length is 13 residues. The V gene's germline CDR1 is MDHEN and CDR2 SYDVKM. With 9 bases removed from V and 4 bases from J, the gap between germline ends came to 15 bases.

The rearrangement links TRBV7-3 to TRBJ2-2; the D gene could be TRBD1 or TRBD2 (6 bases each). The CDR3 consists of 14 residues. The V end was cut by 6 bases, the J end by 5 bases, with 13 bases between. The germline gives CDR1 SGHTA, CDR2 FQGTGA. CDR3 residues: CASSGGGGTGELFF. The CDR3 bases are TGTGCCAGCAGTGGGGGCGGAGGGACCGGGGAGCTGTTTTTT.

CDR3: CASSLSMGGTSGYEQFF. The CDR3 DNA reads as TGTGCCAGCAGTTTATCGATGGGGGGGACTAGCGGGTATGAGCAGTTCTTC. The chain carries TRBV27 and TRBJ2-1; 12 nucleotides align to TRBD2. The CDR3 is 17 residues long. Germline values: CDR1 MNHEY, CDR2 SMNVEV (reference sequence). Trimming removed 0 bases from V and 8 bases from J; junction bases left unmatched: 8.

This clonotype was counted at least ten times. The chain joins TRBV4-2 to TRBJ2-7; D not resolved. The germline CDR1 and CDR2 sequences are LGHNA and YNFKEQ. The V gene lost 1 base and the J gene lost 0 bases, with 13 bases spanning the gap. This CDR3 has 16 residues. CDR3 nucleotides: TGTGCCAGCAGCCAAGTAGGGCAGGCGAGCTCCTACGAGCAGTACTTC. Its translation is CASSQVGQASSYEQYF.

This rearrangement joins TRBV10-2 to TRBJ2-7; D is uncertain. CDR1 is WSHSY, CDR2 SAAADI, per germline. The V end lost 11 bases, the J end lost 6 bases, and 8 bases lay between the germline ends. The CDR3 sequence is 9 residues long. The CDR3 sequence: CAVPCEQYF. The DNA for the CDR3 is TGCGCCGTCCCTTGCGAGCAGTACTTC.

This clonotype was counted between two and nine times. One end of the junction does not line up with germline, which may come from a read error. V gene TRBV7-7 combines with J gene TRBJ2-1; 7 bases agree with TRBD2. CDR1 is SSHAT, CDR2 FNYEAQ, per germline (reference sequence). This CDR3 contains 15 residues. The CDR3 region is CASSLGGRSYNEQFF. In nucleotides, the CDR3 is TGTGCTAGCAGCTTAGGCGGGAGATCCTACAATGAGCAGTTCTTC.

This clonotype occurred a few times. The rearrangement links TRBV25-1 to TRBJ2-2; 9 bases line up with TRBD1. The CDR3 has 14 amino acids. CDR1 and CDR2 from the germline V gene are MGHDK and SYGVNS. The trim removed 7 bases at V and 6 bases at J, leaving 6 bases unmatched. The CDR3 reads CASKGTGIAGELFF. As DNA, the CDR3 is TGTGCCAGCAAAGGGACAGGGATCGCCGGGGAGCTGTTTTTT.

A few counts support this clonotype. The J gene is TRBJ1-1, the V gene TRBV12-3 or TRBV12-4, with D possibly matching TRBD1 (5 bases). The V end lost 5 bases, the J end lost 1 base, and 11 bases lay between the germline ends. There are 14 residues in the CDR3. Here the CDR3 DNA reads TGTGCCAGCAGTAACCGGGGGGGGAACACTGAAGCTTTCTTT. Translating it yields CASSNRGGNTEAFF.

The chain combines TRBV10-3 with TRBJ2-5; D is undetermined. From germline, CDR1 is ENHRY and CDR2 SYGVKD. This CDR3 comprises 12 residues. The germline V and J ends were trimmed by 4 bases and 3 bases, with 6 bases remaining between them. CDR3 in DNA: TGTGCCATCAGTGGACAAGAAGAGACCCAGTACTTC. Amino acids: CAISGQEETQYF.

This clonotype was detected many times. The gene calls are TRBV7-2 and TRBJ1-4, with 8 nucleotides matching TRBD1. After removal of 2 bases from V and 4 bases from J, the junction contained 6 bases not matched to a gene. The length of the CDR3 is 16 residues. The V gene's germline CDR1 is SGHTA and CDR2 FQGNSA. CDR3 in amino acids: CASSLTDRGSNEKLFF. The CDR3 DNA reads as TGTGCCAGCAGCTTAACCGACAGGGGAAGTAATGAAAAACTGTTTTTT.

The chain is built from TRBV20-1 and TRBJ2-7; 8 bases map to TRBD1. The V gene end was trimmed by 0 bases and the J gene end by 3 bases; junction bases not matched to a gene: 7. This CDR3 is built from 15 residues. Looked up from germline, CDR1 is DFQATT and CDR2 is SNEGSKA (reference sequence). CDR3 protein: CSARDPRTGLYEQYF. The CDR3 nucleotides read TGCAGTGCTAGAGATCCCAGGACAGGGCTCTACGAGCAGTACTTC.